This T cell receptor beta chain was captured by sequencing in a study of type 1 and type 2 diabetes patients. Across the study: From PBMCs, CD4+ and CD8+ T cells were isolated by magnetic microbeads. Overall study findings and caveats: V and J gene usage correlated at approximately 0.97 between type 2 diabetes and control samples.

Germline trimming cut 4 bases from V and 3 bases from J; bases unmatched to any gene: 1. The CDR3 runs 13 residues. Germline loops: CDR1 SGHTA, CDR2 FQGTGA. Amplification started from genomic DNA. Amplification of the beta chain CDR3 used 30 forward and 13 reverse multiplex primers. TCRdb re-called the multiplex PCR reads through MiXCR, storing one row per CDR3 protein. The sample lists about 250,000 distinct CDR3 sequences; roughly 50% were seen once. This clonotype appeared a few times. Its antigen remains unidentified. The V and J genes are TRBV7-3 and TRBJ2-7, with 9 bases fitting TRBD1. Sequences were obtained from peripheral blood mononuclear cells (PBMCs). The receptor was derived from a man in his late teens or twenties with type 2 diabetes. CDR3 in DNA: TGTGCCAGCAGCTCGGACAGGGGCTACGAGCAGTACTTC. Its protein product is CASSSDRGYEQYF.